This entry describes one T cell receptor (beta chain). The data were obtained in a study of blood T cell repertoires in COVID-19. Overall study context: COVID-19 samples from acute and convalescent phases originated in the United States, Italy and Spain. T cells, B-cell-depleted T cells, or PBMCs supplied cDNA or gDNA.

As processed by the authors: Quantification of nucleated cells was approximated via reference gene primer amplification. Generated by immunoSEQ multiplex PCR, the TCRdb table keeps only in-frame clones and is missing some. V and J calls and clone size are given by that table; D and trimming were obtained from the DNA. This table holds approximately 200,000 clones, 85% to 90% found once. The germline CDR1 and CDR2 sequences are LGHDT and YNNKEL (reference sequence). CDR3 length: 15 residues. Unmatched junction bases numbered 8, after V lost 4 bases and J lost 6 bases. Patients at the Seattle site were enrolled during active infection and followed longitudinally.

The sequence derives from a man under 40 with COVID-19, enrolled during active disease. This sequence joins TRBV3-1 (or the pseudogene TRBV3-2) and TRBJ2-2; 7 bases match TRBD2. The sample consisted of peripheral blood. The CDR3 DNA is TGTGCCAGCAGCCGCAGACTAGCCGTCGCCGGGGAGCTGTTTTTT. Its translation: CASSRRLAVAGELFF.